This TCR beta chain was obtained from a study of CD8 T cells in ankylosing spondylitis. General study points: The study identified a TCR beta motif of about eight highly homologous variants that appeared characteristic of ankylosing spondylitis blood.

CDR3 length: 15 amino acids. Trimming removed 1 base at V and 3 bases at J, with 10 bases between. As regards this clonotype: The antigen is undetermined.

TCRdb recomputed calls from the 5' RACE reads with MiXCR, one row per CDR3 protein. The table lists more than 250,000 distinct CDR3 sequences, 6.5% to 10% of them singletons. The gene calls are TRBV12-3 or TRBV12-4 and TRBJ1-5; D may be TRBD1 (5 bases). The source is a male donor with ankylosing spondylitis. Sequenced input: blood, either unsorted or a sorted T cell fraction (not recorded which). The CDR3 nucleotides are TGTGCCAGCAGTTTAGGGGACGGAGTCAATCAGCCCCAGCATTTT. Protein product: CASSLGDGVNQPQHF.